The next 25 T cell receptor beta chains were all read from a single sample in a study of T-cell reconstitution after alpha-beta-depleted transplantation in children. Unique molecular identifiers were incorporated into the prepared TCRbeta library. TCRdb re-derived calls from the PCR reads in MiXCR, one entry per CDR3 protein. The sample shows around 400,000 distinct CDR3 sequences, around 21% of them seen only once. The material was PBMCs from the stem cell graft donor, obtained from the stem cell graft. The receptors here all came from a human donor who donated a stem cell graft to a child with acute myeloid leukemia.

This clonotype has at least ten counts. J is TRBJ2-7 and V is TRBV29-1; 8 bases agree with TRBD1. Germline assignment: CDR1 SQVTM and CDR2 ANQGSEA. The V gene end was trimmed by 4 bases and the J gene end by 5 bases; junction bases not matched to a gene: 10. The CDR3 has 14 residues. For the CDR3, the DNA is TGCAGCGTTGTAGACAGGGGCGCGGACAACGAGCAGTACTTC. The encoded protein is CSVVDRGADNEQYF.

This clonotype was seen at least ten times. This rearrangement joins TRBV29-1 to TRBJ2-2, with D uncertain. Germline V CDR1 and CDR2: SQVTM, ANQGSEA. V was shortened by 4 bases and J by 4 bases, with 7 bases between the two germline ends. CDR3 length: 12 amino acids. In DNA form, the CDR3 reads TGCAGCGTTGTCAGGTCCACCGGGGAGCTGTTTTTT. It yields the protein CSVVRSTGELFF.

The V gene is TRBV20-1, the J gene TRBJ1-2, with D tentatively TRBD1 (6 bases). Trimming left V 3 bases short and J 1 base short, with 15 bases between. In germline, CDR1 is DFQATT, CDR2 SNEGSKA (reference sequence). This CDR3 spans 15 amino acids. CDR3 bases: TGCAGTGCTAGGGCACAGGGTTCTTATAACTATGGCTACACCTTC. Its translation: CSARAQGSYNYGYTF.

This chain uses TRBV18 with TRBJ2-2, with D possibly matching TRBD2 (6 bases). Germline loops: CDR1 KGHSH, CDR2 LQKENI. The ends were cut back, 2 bases at V and 11 bases at J, with 21 bases in the middle. The CDR3 totals 16 residues. Here the CDR3 DNA reads TGTGCCAGCTCACCAACGGGACTCCCCCGTCCGCGTGAGCTGTTTTTT. Translated, it gives CASSPTGLPRPRELFF.

This clonotype was counted only a few times. V and J are TRBV4-3 and TRBJ2-7, with D uncertain. Trimming stripped 1 base from V and 0 bases from J, with 7 bases between. The CDR3 length is 14 residues. Germline V CDR1 and CDR2: LGHNA, YSLEER. CDR3 residues: CASSQGLYSYEQYF. CDR3 nucleotide sequence: TGCGCCAGCAGCCAAGGGCTCTACTCCTACGAGCAGTACTTC.

The CDR3 bases are TGTGCCAGCAGTGAAGCTGCAGGAGCCCCCCTCAATGAGCAGTTCTTC. Translating it yields CASSEAAGAPLNEQFF. J is TRBJ2-1 and V is TRBV6-1; D not resolved. Germline V gene data show CDR1 as MNHNS and CDR2 as SASEGT. Trimming removed 0 bases from V and 6 bases from J, with 15 bases in between. The CDR3 extends over 16 amino acids.

This clonotype was detected many times. The chain has TRBV12-3 or TRBV12-4 and TRBJ2-5, with 7 bases lining up with TRBD2. Trimming took 1 base from V and 4 from J; bases not matched to a gene: 3. CDR3 length: 14 residues. For the CDR3, the DNA is TGTGCCAGCAGTTTAGGGGCTAGCGGAGAGACCCAGTACTTC. Its protein is CASSLGASGETQYF.

The V call is TRBV20-1, the J call TRBJ2-3; D might be TRBD2 (6 bases). CDR1 and CDR2 from the germline V gene are DFQATT and SNEGSKA (reference sequence). The V gene lost 5 bases and the J gene lost 2 bases, with 14 bases spanning the gap. The CDR3 sequence is 14 residues long. The CDR3 DNA follows: TGCAGTGCTGGGGACTTACTTCACACAGATACGCAGTATTTT. Protein: CSAGDLLHTDTQYF.

The V call is TRBV27, the J call TRBJ2-7, with D possibly matching TRBD1 (5 bases). Germline values: CDR1 MNHEY, CDR2 SMNVEV (reference sequence). The CDR3 runs 12 residues. Trimming removed 2 bases from V and 8 bases from J, with 10 bases in between. CDR3 nucleotides: TGTGCCAGCAGTTTACAGGGTTCACAGCAGTACTTC. Protein sequence: CASSLQGSQQYF.

This clonotype appeared many times. This chain uses TRBV20-1 with TRBJ2-7, with D perhaps TRBD1 (6 bases). CDR1 and CDR2 (germline): DFQATT, SNEGSKA (reference sequence). The V gene lost 1 base and the J gene lost 6 bases, with 13 bases spanning the gap. The length of the CDR3 is 13 residues. For the CDR3, the DNA is TGCAGTGCTAGAGTGTACAGAGGGGGCGAGCAGTACTTC. It yields the protein CSARVYRGGEQYF.

The J gene is TRBJ1-1, the V gene TRBV20-1; TRBD1 matches at 10 bases. CDR1 DFQATT and CDR2 SNEGSKA come from the germline V gene (reference sequence). The CDR3 is made up of 14 amino acids. The J segment lost 5 bases and the V segment lost 6 bases, leaving 9 bases of the junction unmatched. This chain's CDR3 is CSARRDRGETEAFF. In DNA form, the CDR3 reads TGCAGTGCGCGACGGGACAGGGGAGAAACTGAAGCTTTCTTT.

This clonotype was counted many times. CDR3 nucleotides: TGTGCCAGCAGTGACAGGGGAGCAAGCTCTGGGGCCAACGTCCTGACTTTC. Protein: CASSDRGASSGANVLTF. The chain combines TRBV25-1 with TRBJ2-6; TRBD1 is a possible D gene (6 bases). The CDR3 extends over 17 amino acids. The germline V gene has CDR1 MGHDK and CDR2 SYGVNS. The ends were cut back, 3 bases at V and 0 bases at J, with 12 bases in the middle.

This clonotype came up a few times. The chain carries TRBV6-5 and TRBJ2-7; possible D gene TRBD2, 5 bases. The CDR3 is 12 amino acids. CDR1 is MNHEY and CDR2 is SVGAGI in the germline V gene. V was trimmed by 8 bases and J by 0 bases, leaving 8 bases between them. The CDR3 region has the DNA TGTGCCAGCGGACTGGGCTCCTACGAGCAGTACTTC. This codes for CASGLGSYEQYF.

This clonotype was seen a few times. The V call is TRBV2, the J call TRBJ2-7; 7 nucleotides agree with TRBD2. The V and J ends lost 5 bases and 2 bases, in that order; junction bases with no gene match: 6. This CDR3 has 14 residues. Germline assignment: CDR1 SNHLY and CDR2 FYNNEI. DNA of the CDR3: TGTGCCAGCAGTAGGAGTGCGGGAGCCTACGAGCAGTACTTC. Residues: CASSRSAGAYEQYF.

The rearrangement links TRBV19 to TRBJ2-7; D is perhaps TRBD2 (6 bases). CDR1 and CDR2 (germline): LNHDA, SQIVND (reference sequence). The CDR3 runs to 13 residues. Trimming left V 7 bases short and J 2 bases short, with 12 bases between. The DNA for the CDR3 is TGTGCCAGTAATCCCCGGGGGACCTACGAGCAGTACTTC. Amino acids: CASNPRGTYEQYF.

The rearrangement links TRBV20-1 to TRBJ2-3; D call uncertain. V was shortened by 1 base and J by 1 base, with 9 bases between the two germline ends. The CDR3 length is 14 residues. Germline V CDR1 and CDR2: DFQATT, SNEGSKA (reference sequence). DNA of the CDR3: TGCAGTGCTAGAGCCGAAATCGGCACAGATACGCAGTATTTT. Translating gives CSARAEIGTDTQYF.

CDR3 DNA: TGCAGTGCTAGAGATAGCGGCTCCACTAACTACAATGAGCAGTTCTTC. Its translation: CSARDSGSTNYNEQFF. V gene TRBV20-1 combines with J gene TRBJ2-1, with D perhaps matching TRBD2 (6 bases). The CDR3 contains 16 residues. Germline loops: CDR1 DFQATT, CDR2 SNEGSKA (reference sequence). V was cut by 0 bases and J by 3 bases, with 15 bases left in between.

This clonotype was detected many times. The chain carries TRBV6-1 and TRBJ2-1, with 7 bases that match TRBD2. The CDR3 runs 14 residues. Germline lookup yields CDR1 MNHNS and CDR2 SASEGT. The V gene end was trimmed by 3 bases and the J gene end by 4 bases; junction bases not matched to a gene: 3. CDR3 amino acids: CASSDLGLYNEQFF. The DNA of the CDR3 is TGTGCCAGCAGTGACCTGGGACTATACAATGAGCAGTTCTTC.

This clonotype was detected only a few times. This chain uses TRBV6-5 with TRBJ1-6; no reliable D call. Germline V gene sequence: CDR1 MNHEY, CDR2 SVGAGI. The germline V and J ends were trimmed by 2 bases and 4 bases, with 3 bases remaining between them. CDR3 length equals 13 residues. Here the CDR3 reads CASSYRYNSPLHF. The CDR3, as DNA: TGTGCCAGCAGTTACCGATATAATTCACCCCTCCACTTT.

This clonotype showed up just a few times. The chain is built from TRBV12-3 or TRBV12-4 and TRBJ2-7; no clear D. Trimming pared 3 bases from V and 3 bases from J, leaving 9 bases between. This CDR3 region has 13 residues. DNA for the CDR3: TGTGCCAGCAGTTTTGAAGCCCTCTACGAGCAGTACTTC. It codes for CASSFEALYEQYF.

This chain joins TRBV20-1 and TRBJ2-1; 10 bases line up with TRBD2. Trimming took 0 bases from V and 4 from J; bases not matched to a gene: 12. The CDR3 spans 18 residues. Germline V gene lookup returns CDR1 DFQATT and CDR2 SNEGSKA (reference sequence). CDR3 amino acids: CSARDGAGGPGVYNEQFF. The CDR3 bases are TGCAGTGCTAGAGATGGAGCGGGAGGGCCGGGCGTTTACAATGAGCAGTTCTTC.

CDR3 nucleotides: TGCAGTGCTAGAGGGACGACCTCCTACGAGCAGTACTTC. This translates into CSARGTTSYEQYF. V gene TRBV20-1 combines with J gene TRBJ2-7; D remains unclear. V lost 1 base to trimming and J lost 0 bases, with 7 bases between them. CDR1 and CDR2 (germline): DFQATT, SNEGSKA (reference sequence). The CDR3 has 13 residues.

The chain couples TRBV20-1 to TRBJ2-5, with 8 bases lining up with TRBD2. CDR1 DFQATT and CDR2 SNEGSKA come from the germline V gene (reference sequence). Trimming removed 3 bases from V and 4 bases from J; junction bases left unmatched: 13. The CDR3 sequence is 16 residues long. The CDR3 coding sequence is TGCAGTGCTAGCCGCCGGGGGGGAGGCCGGTTAGAGACCCAGTACTTC. It encodes CSASRRGGGRLETQYF.

This clonotype was seen at least ten times. This sequence joins TRBV6-1 and TRBJ2-1, with D possibly TRBD2 on 6 matching bases. Trimming stripped 6 bases from V and 7 bases from J, with 22 bases between. Germline CDR1 MNHNS, CDR2 SASEGT. The CDR3 runs 16 residues. CDR3 loop: CASRSRAGREVNEQFF. As DNA, the CDR3 is TGTGCCAGCAGATCCCGAGCGGGCCGAGAGGTAAATGAGCAGTTCTTC.

The chain recombines TRBV13 with TRBJ2-1; 15 bases are shared with TRBD2. V gave up 5 bases and J gave up 4 bases; unmatched junction bases: 12. From germline, CDR1 is PRHDT and CDR2 FYEKMQ (reference sequence). This CDR3 contains 19 residues. The CDR3 reads CASSPRTSGRATTYNEQFF. DNA of the CDR3: TGTGCCAGCAGCCCCCGGACTAGCGGGAGGGCCACGACTTACAATGAGCAGTTCTTC.